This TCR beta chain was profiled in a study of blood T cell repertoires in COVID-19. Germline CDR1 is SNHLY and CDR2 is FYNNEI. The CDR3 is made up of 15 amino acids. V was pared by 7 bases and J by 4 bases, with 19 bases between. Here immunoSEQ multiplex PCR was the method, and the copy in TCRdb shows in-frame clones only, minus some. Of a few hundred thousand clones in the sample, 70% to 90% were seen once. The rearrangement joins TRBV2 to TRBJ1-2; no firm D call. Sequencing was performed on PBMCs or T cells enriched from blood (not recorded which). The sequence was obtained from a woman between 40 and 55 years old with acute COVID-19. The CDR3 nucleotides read TGTGCCAGCACAACTCTCTCCGGAGGGCCCTATGGCTACACCTTC. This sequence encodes CASTTLSGGPYGYTF.